The 9 T cell receptor beta chains below all came from one sample that was sequenced in a study of cytomegalovirus exposure and HLA in healthy donors. A multiplex PCR was run with 60 Vbeta primers and 13 Jbeta primers. The repertoire was sequenced with immunoSEQ multiplex PCR; TCRdb's copy has only in-frame clones and lacks some. The top ten clones hold roughly 8% of a sample with more than 85,000 clones, approximately 76% of them seen once. Source material: PBMCs. All receptors come from a man aged 35 to 55 in good health and CMV-seronegative.

A few counts support this clone. The rearrangement links TRBV6-4 to TRBJ1-1; 7 positions agree with TRBD1. Germline V lookup: CDR1 MRHNA, CDR2 SNTAGT. The CDR3 is 16 amino acids. V shed 6 bases, J shed 0 bases, and the junction held 10 bases outside the gene matches. In DNA form, the CDR3 reads TGTGCCAGCAGAGCCTCTCGGACAGGAGTGAACACTGAAGCTTTCTTT. Amino acids: CASRASRTGVNTEAFF.

The count of this clone is one. The chain combines TRBV25-1 with TRBJ2-3, with D maybe TRBD2 (5 bases). The CDR3 spans 17 residues. Germline-derived CDR1 and CDR2 are MGHDK and SYGVNS. Trimming cost V 3 bases and J 2 bases, with 18 bases left between them. The CDR3 DNA reads as TGTGCCAGCAGTGATCTTCCCCCGGGTGACTACACAGATACGCAGTATTTT. Translated: CASSDLPPGDYTDTQYF.

This rearrangement joins TRBV6-5 to TRBJ1-1; D remains ambiguous. CDR3 length: 14 residues. The germline V and J ends were trimmed by 2 bases and 0 bases, with 7 bases remaining between them. Germline CDR1 MNHEY, CDR2 SVGAGI. The CDR3 nucleotides are TGTGCCAGCAGTTACACTCGCGTGAACACTGAAGCTTTCTTT. It encodes CASSYTRVNTEAFF.

The chain recombines TRBV28 with TRBJ2-3, with D perhaps TRBD2 (6 bases). The V end was cut by 6 bases, the J end by 2 bases, with 15 bases between. The CDR3 has 15 residues. Germline values: CDR1 MDHEN, CDR2 SYDVKM. The CDR3 coding sequence is TGTGCCAGCAGCCTCAGGGACTCCCACACAGATACGCAGTATTTT. Translated, it gives CASSLRDSHTDTQYF.

The gene calls are TRBV27 and TRBJ2-7; D uncertain. The CDR3 spans 14 residues. Germline V gene sequence: CDR1 MNHEY, CDR2 SMNVEV (reference sequence). The V end lost 4 bases, the J end lost 1 base, and 11 bases lay between the germline ends. CDR3 protein: CASSSRLESYEQYF. The CDR3 DNA sequence: TGTGCCAGCAGTTCTCGACTGGAGTCCTACGAGCAGTACTTC.

V is TRBV2 and J is TRBJ1-1, with a weak D call TRBD1 (5 bases). This CDR3 has 15 amino acids. Between the trimmed V and J ends, which lost 7 bases and 0 bases, there was a span of 15 bases. CDR1 is SNHLY and CDR2 is FYNNEI in the germline V gene. The CDR3 region has the DNA TGTGCCAGCATTGGCTTAGGGGTCCTGAACACTGAAGCTTTCTTT. Its protein is CASIGLGVLNTEAFF. Variable domain in full (rest from reference TRBV2 and TRBJ1-1): EPEVTQTPSHQVTQMGQEVILRCVPISNHLYFYWYRQILGQKVEFLVSFYNNEISEKSEIFDDQFSVERPDGSNFTLKIRSTKLEDSAMYFCASIGLGVLNTEAFFGQGTRLTVV.

The chain joins TRBV7-6 to TRBJ1-2; a weak D match, TRBD1 (5 bases). CDR1 is SGHVS, CDR2 FNYEAQ, per germline. The CDR3 sequence is 14 residues long. The V and J ends lost 5 bases and 6 bases respectively, with 16 bases between them. CDR3 sequence (DNA): TGTGCCAGCAGCCCCATAGACAGTCAGGATGGCTACACCTTC. This encodes CASSPIDSQDGYTF. Together with reference TRBV7-6 and TRBJ1-2, the CDR3 gives the full variable domain: GAGVSQSPRYKVTKRGQDVALRCDPISGHVSLYWYRQALGQGPEFLTYFNYEAQQDKSGLPNDRFSAERPEGSISTLTIQRTEQRDSAMYRCASSPIDSQDGYTFGSGTRLTVV.

The chain uses TRBV5-1 and TRBJ2-4, with D possibly being TRBD1 (5 bases). Germline values: CDR1 SGHRS, CDR2 YFSETQ. V gave up 2 bases and J gave up 8 bases, with 11 bases separating them. The length of the CDR3 is 13 residues. The CDR3 region has the DNA TGCGCCAGCAGCTTCGACAGTCCCCACATTCAGTACTTC. This gives the protein CASSFDSPHIQYF.

This chain uses TRBV5-6 with TRBJ2-2, with a tentative D call TRBD1 (5 bases). V was cut by 0 bases and J by 4 bases, with 10 bases left in between. CDR1 and CDR2 from the germline V gene are SGHDT and YYEEEE. The CDR3 extends over 15 amino acids. In DNA form, the CDR3 reads TGTGCCAGCAGCTTGGAGGGGCCGGTCACCGGGGAGCTGTTTTTT. This translates into CASSLEGPVTGELFF.